This T cell receptor (beta chain) appears in the sequencing data of a study of blood T cell repertoires in COVID-19. Original analysis: Cell counts per sample came from amplifying reference gene primers. Only in-frame clones appear in the TCRdb table, and some are missing; sequencing was by immunoSEQ multiplex PCR. Clone size and the V and J calls come from that table; the DNA yielded D and trimming. The profile shows a few hundred thousand clones, more than 75% of them singletons. The age range of participants was 18 to 89 years, with residence in under 30 US areas. Clinical history as reported by participants underpinned cohort assignment. The source of this sequence is a woman aged 30 to 39 who had recovered from COVID-19. What was sequenced was PBMCs or T cells enriched from blood (not recorded which).

The CDR3 coding sequence is TGTGCCAGCAGTTTCTCAAGGGGAGGTTCACCCCTCCACTTT. Encoded protein: CASSFSRGGSPLHF. The rearrangement links TRBV27 to TRBJ1-6, with D perhaps matching TRBD1 (5 bases). Trimming stripped 3 bases from V and 9 bases from J, with 12 bases between. The CDR3 runs to 14 residues. CDR1 and CDR2 (germline): MNHEY, SMNVEV (reference sequence).